This is a list of T cell receptor beta chains from one sample in a study of neoadjuvant nivolumab and ipilimumab in lung cancer. Produced via immunoSEQ multiplex PCR; TCRdb's table is partial and in-frame only. The sample shows roughly 13,000 clones, roughly 95% of them seen only once. This material consisted of peripheral blood, taken after neoadjuvant nivolumab, alone or with ipilimumab, at or shortly before surgery. These receptors were obtained from an adult with non-small cell lung cancer. CDR3s include the opening cysteine and the closing phenylalanine or tryptophan. The D gene is left open where the match is weak. Not every row has a clone size; where given, it reads once, few, many or a size class.

clone_size j_call d_call v_call cdr3_aa cdr3_nt
once TRBJ2-5 TRBD1 TRBV11-2 CASSSRSPGQGRARETQYF TGTGCCAGCAGCTCGAGAAGTCCGGGACAGGGACGTGCAAGGGAGACCCAGTACTTC
- TRBJ2-6 - TRBV6-1 CASSETESSGANVLTF TGTGCCAGCAGTGAAACAGAGAGCTCTGGGGCCAACGTCCTGACTTTC
- TRBJ2-1 - TRBV9 CASQDSDSYNEQFF TGTGCCAGCCAGGACAGTGACTCCTACAATGAGCAGTTCTTC
- TRBJ2-1 TRBD2 TRBV6-1 CASSELTSRLYNEQFF TGTGCCAGCAGTGAGCTGACTAGCAGGTTATACAATGAGCAGTTCTTC
- TRBJ1-4 TRBD1 TRBV7-9 CASSSGGQEGEKLFF TGTGCCAGCAGCTCTGGGGGACAGGAGGGTGAAAAACTGTTTTTT
- TRBJ1-2 - TRBV4-3 CASSQGSALRDGYTF TGCGCCAGCAGCCAAGGAAGCGCTCTTCGAGATGGCTACACCTTC
once TRBJ2-4 - TRBV30 CAWSGRSLTKNIQYF TGTGCCTGGAGTGGAAGGTCACTAACCAAAAACATTCAGTACTTC
- TRBJ2-7 - TRBV6-5 CASSYGPQGTSYEQYF TGTGCCAGCAGTTACGGGCCGCAGGGAACGTCCTACGAGCAGTACTTC
- TRBJ1-1 - TRBV7-2 CASNLAEGSNTEAFF TGTGCCAGCAACCTCGCGGAAGGATCAAACACTGAAGCTTTCTTT
- TRBJ2-3 TRBD2 TRBV7-2 CASSLDLGSGRSDTQYF TGTGCCAGCAGCTTAGACCTAGGTAGCGGGAGGTCAGATACGCAGTATTTT
- TRBJ2-7 - TRBV5-1 CASSRAGGLDYEQYF TGCGCCAGCAGCCGGGCGGGCGGCTTGGACTACGAGCAGTACTTC
- TRBJ2-5 - TRBV11-2 CASSLGLRETQYF TGTGCCAGCAGCTTAGGACTCCGAGAGACCCAGTACTTC
- TRBJ2-1 TRBD2 TRBV19 CASSRSPGLAGGGYNEQFF TGTGCCAGTAGTAGGTCCCCGGGACTAGCGGGAGGAGGTTACAATGAGCAGTTCTTC
once TRBJ1-2 - TRBV6-5 CASRLAGVEGYTF TGTGCCAGCAGATTGGCAGGGGTAGAGGGCTACACCTTC
- TRBJ2-1 - TRBV7-3 CASSPQGTIISYNEQFF TGTGCCAGCAGCCCACAGGGGACTATTATTTCCTACAATGAGCAGTTCTTC
- TRBJ2-3 - TRBV2 CASSEMSTGTDTQYF TGTGCCAGCAGTGAAATGAGTACAGGGACAGATACGCAGTATTTT
- TRBJ1-2 - TRBV2 CARQGLSYGYTF TGTGCCAGACAGGGTCTCTCCTATGGCTACACCTTC
- TRBJ2-1 - TRBV7-3 CASSPTRGKDEQFF TGTGCCAGCAGCCCCACCCGGGGGAAGGATGAGCAGTTCTTC
- TRBJ2-7 TRBD2 TRBV11-3 CASSPGPGGSAEQYF TGTGCCAGCAGCCCCGGGCCGGGAGGATCTGCCGAGCAGTACTTC
- TRBJ1-2 - TRBV5-1 CASSLSAQGFGYTF TGCGCCAGCAGCTTGTCAGCCCAGGGTTTTGGCTACACCTTC
- TRBJ2-7 - TRBV7-9 CASSPGTGTKWNEQYF TGTGCCAGCAGCCCCGGCACCGGGACAAAATGGAACGAGCAGTACTTC
- TRBJ2-2 - TRBV11-2 CASSQQGELFF TGTGCCAGCAGCCAGCAGGGTGAGCTGTTTTTT
- TRBJ2-5 TRBD1 TRBV19 CASSIFGTGKETQYF TGTGCCAGTAGTATATTCGGGACAGGAAAAGAGACCCAGTACTTC
- TRBJ2-7 - TRBV7-6 CASSLGTRVYEQYF TGTGCCAGCAGCTTAGGTACTAGAGTATACGAGCAGTACTTC
- TRBJ2-7 TRBD1 TRBV7-9 CASSETGTGSSEQYF TGTGCCAGCAGCGAAACCGGGACAGGGTCTTCCGAGCAGTACTTC
- TRBJ2-7 - TRBV4-2 CASSQDRRGALEQYF TGTGCCAGCAGCCAAGATAGGCGCGGGGCCCTCGAGCAGTACTTC
- TRBJ2-5 - TRBV9 CASSPRTGRGGETQYF TGTGCCAGCAGCCCAAGGACAGGTCGCGGGGGGGAGACCCAGTACTTC
once TRBJ2-1 TRBD2 TRBV6-5 CASRRGLAGVVEQFF TGTGCCAGCAGGCGCGGACTAGCGGGAGTCGTTGAGCAGTTCTTC
- TRBJ2-7 - TRBV25-1 CASSELSGSYEQYF TGTGCCAGCAGTGAACTAAGTGGGAGCTACGAGCAGTACTTC